The 30 T cell receptor beta chains given below trace back to one sample, sequenced in a study of T cells after posttransplantation cyclophosphamide. Profiling relied on immunoSEQ multiplex PCR, and the TCRdb table lists in-frame clones only, not all of them. The sample holds tens of thousands of clones, 73% seen once. Sequencing input: memory CD4+ T cells sorted from PBMCs. The receptors derive from a woman aged 60-75 years in good health, CMV-negative, and a related stem cell transplant donor.

This sequence joins TRBV18 and TRBJ2-3, with 7 bases that match TRBD2. Germline trimming cut 3 bases from V and 5 bases from J; bases unmatched to any gene: 8. The CDR3 is 15 residues long. Germline values: CDR1 KGHSH, CDR2 LQKENI. The DNA for the CDR3 is TGTGCCAGCTCACCGCGGGGGAATTTAGTAGATACGCAGTATTTT. It is translated as CASSPRGNLVDTQYF. Based on the CDR3 plus reference TRBV18 and TRBJ2-3, the full variable domain is NAGVMQNPRHLVRRRGQEARLRCSPMKGHSHVYWYRQLPEEGLKFMVYLQKENIIDESGMPKERFSAEFPKEGPSILRIQQVVRGDSAAYFCASSPRGNLVDTQYFGPGTRLTVL.

There are a few counts of this clone. The CDR3 sequence: CASSERQGYEQYF. The CDR3 bases are TGTGCCAGCAGTGAAAGACAGGGCTACGAGCAGTACTTC. V usage is TRBV6-5 and J usage is TRBJ2-7; 7 bases match TRBD1. Unmatched junction bases numbered 4, after V lost 5 bases and J lost 3 bases. Germline values: CDR1 MNHEY, CDR2 SVGAGI. The CDR3 loop spans 13 amino acids.

The CDR3 region is CASSLEVAGGIQYF. In DNA form, the CDR3 reads TGTGCCAGCAGCTTAGAGGTAGCGGGGGGCATTCAGTACTTC. The genes are TRBV7-2 and TRBJ2-4; 10 positions agree with TRBD2. CDR1 and CDR2 from the germline V gene are SGHTA and FQGNSA. The CDR3 sequence is 14 residues long. Trimming cost V 1 base and J 9 bases; bases outside gene matches: 3.

The CDR3 sequence is CASSRLVPDTQYF. The CDR3 DNA is TGTGCCAGTAGTCGGCTAGTTCCAGATACGCAGTATTTT. The V gene is TRBV19, the J gene TRBJ2-3; unclear D gene. CDR3 size: 13 residues. The germline V and J ends were trimmed by 5 bases and 4 bases, with 10 bases remaining between them. CDR1 and CDR2 (germline): LNHDA, SQIVND (reference sequence).

This clone was seen only a few times. This rearrangement joins TRBV4-2 to TRBJ2-7; 11 bases agree with TRBD2. With V trimmed by 0 bases and J by 1 base, 8 bases remained unmatched. The CDR3 sequence is 18 residues long. Germline CDR1 reads LGHNA; CDR2 reads YNFKEQ. The CDR3 region has the DNA TGTGCCAGCAGCCAAGATGGGCTAGCGGGGGGCGATTCCTACGAGCAGTACTTC. Its translation: CASSQDGLAGGDSYEQYF.

The gene calls are TRBV19 and TRBJ2-6; 7 positions agree with TRBD1. The CDR3 length is 15 residues. CDR1 and CDR2 (germline): LNHDA, SQIVND (reference sequence). V lost 5 bases, J lost 1 base, and 2 bases stayed unmatched. CDR3: CASSEQGSGANVLTF. CDR3 nucleotide sequence: TGTGCCAGTAGTGAACAGGGGTCTGGGGCCAACGTCCTGACTTTC.

This chain links TRBV15 with TRBJ1-3; D is unclear. The V gene's germline CDR1 is LNHNV and CDR2 YYDKDF (reference sequence). V was shortened by 1 base and J by 0 bases, with 16 bases between the two germline ends. This CDR3 has 18 residues. CDR3 DNA sequence: TGTGCCACCAGCAGAGTCGCGATTTTCGCTCTCTCTGGAAACACCATATATTTT. It specifies CATSRVAIFALSGNTIYF. The whole variable domain, filled in from reference TRBV15 and TRBJ1-3, reads DAMVIQNPRYQVTQFGKPVTLSCSQTLNHNVMYWYQQKSSQAPKLLFHYYDKDFNNEADTPDNFQSRRPNTSFCFLDIRSPGLGDTAMYLCATSRVAIFALSGNTIYFGEGSWLTVV.

The chain couples TRBV19 to TRBJ1-5; 8 nucleotides match TRBD1. V lost 3 bases and J lost 7; bases outside the gene matches: 8. CDR1 and CDR2 from the germline V gene are LNHDA and SQIVND (reference sequence). This CDR3 region has 15 residues. CDR3 DNA sequence: TGTGCCAGTAGTATGAGGACAGGGAATGGGCAGCCCCAGCATTTT. Residues: CASSMRTGNGQPQHF.

This clone occurred once. This CDR3 reads CASSFSSYEQYF. The CDR3 DNA reads as TGTGCCAGCAGCTTTAGCTCCTACGAGCAGTACTTC. V gene TRBV7-9 combines with J gene TRBJ2-7, with no clear D. From germline, CDR1 is SEHNR and CDR2 FQNEAQ (reference sequence). The CDR3 spans 12 residues. The ends were cut back, 3 bases at V and 0 bases at J, with 3 bases in the middle.

This clone has only a few counts. The CDR3 protein is CASSVGPSTSGLHYEQYF. The CDR3 bases are TGTGCCAGCAGCGTAGGCCCCTCGACTAGCGGATTACACTACGAGCAGTACTTC. This chain uses TRBV9 with TRBJ2-7; TRBD2 agrees at 9 bases. The V gene end was trimmed by 0 bases and the J gene end by 3 bases; junction bases not matched to a gene: 13. CDR1 is SGDLS and CDR2 is YYNGEE in the germline V gene. The CDR3 loop spans 18 amino acids.

This sequence joins TRBV30 and TRBJ1-6; D might be TRBD1 (5 bases). V was clipped by 5 bases and J by 7 bases, with 9 bases between them. Germline V gene data show CDR1 as GTSNPN and CDR2 as SVGIG (reference sequence). The CDR3 contains 12 residues. CDR3 sequence (DNA): TGTGCCTGGGGACAATACAATTCACCCCTCCACTTT. Its translation is CAWGQYNSPLHF. Together with reference TRBV30 and TRBJ1-6, the CDR3 gives the full variable domain: SQTIHQWPATLVQPVGSPLSLECTVEGTSNPNLYWYRQAAGRGLQLLFYSVGIGQISSEVPQNLSASRPQDRQFILSSKKLLLSDSGFYLCAWGQYNSPLHFGNGTRLTVT.

V gene TRBV5-6 combines with J gene TRBJ1-2, with TRBD1 identical over 8 bases. V dropped 4 bases and J dropped 7; count of bases not matched to a gene: 9. The CDR3 loop spans 14 amino acids. From germline, CDR1 is SGHDT and CDR2 YYEEEE. The CDR3 DNA follows: TGTGCCAGCAGCCCCTACAGGGGGTCTTCTGGCTACACCTTC. It encodes CASSPYRGSSGYTF. Full variable domain (rest looked up from reference TRBV5-6 and TRBJ1-2): DAGVTQSPTHLIKTRGQQVTLRCSPKSGHDTVSWYQQALGQGPQFIFQYYEEEERQRGNFPDRFSGHQFPNYSSELNVNALLLGDSALYLCASSPYRGSSGYTFGSGTRLTVV.

The chain couples TRBV7-3 to TRBJ2-1; 8 bases are shared with TRBD2. Trimming at V came to 5 bases and at J to 9 bases, leaving 6 bases not matched to a gene. CDR1 and CDR2 from the germline V gene are SGHTA and FQGTGA. The CDR3 consists of 13 residues. This CDR3 reads CASSPAGGGEQFF. The CDR3, as DNA: TGTGCCAGCAGCCCGGCGGGGGGCGGTGAGCAGTTCTTC.

V usage is TRBV19 and J usage is TRBJ2-7; D might be TRBD2 (6 bases). V was trimmed by 3 bases and J by 1 base, leaving 10 bases between them. CDR1 is LNHDA and CDR2 is SQIVND in the germline V gene (reference sequence). This CDR3 is built from 14 residues. The CDR3 protein is CASSIGGNSYEQYF. In DNA form, the CDR3 reads TGTGCCAGTAGTATTGGGGGGAATTCCTACGAGCAGTACTTC.

The chain uses TRBV19 and TRBJ1-1; the D gene is possibly TRBD1 (6 bases). Trimming took off 7 bases at V and 13 bases at J, with 28 bases between the two ends. This CDR3 is 15 amino acids long. Germline CDR1 and CDR2: LNHDA and SQIVND (reference sequence). The CDR3 DNA follows: TGTGCCAGTAATCCAAAACTCCCCGGGACAAGCCCGTTTTTCTTT. Protein product: CASNPKLPGTSPFFF.

The V and J genes are TRBV6-6 and TRBJ2-1, with 8 positions matching TRBD1. V was clipped by 6 bases and J by 7 bases; unmatched bases: 11. The CDR3 contains 15 residues. Germline-derived CDR1 and CDR2 are MNHNY and SVGAGI (reference sequence). This chain's CDR3 is CASSSGQVVSNEQFF. The CDR3 nucleotides are TGTGCCAGCAGCTCGGGACAGGTGGTGAGTAATGAGCAGTTCTTC.

Only a few counts were recorded for this clone. This chain joins TRBV14 and TRBJ1-1; D is perhaps TRBD1 (5 bases). The CDR3 is 14 amino acids. With 3 bases removed from V and 6 bases from J, the gap between germline ends came to 14 bases. Germline CDR1 is SGHDN and CDR2 is FVKESK. CDR3 sequence (DNA): TGTGCCAGCAGCCAGCAGCTCCAGGGTGCTGAAGCTTTCTTT. Its translation: CASSQQLQGAEAFF.

The rearrangement joins TRBV7-9 to TRBJ2-5; D unresolved. The CDR3 loop spans 14 amino acids. Germline V gene lookup returns CDR1 SEHNR and CDR2 FQNEAQ (reference sequence). V was pared by 4 bases and J by 4 bases, with 13 bases between. The CDR3 reads CASSWHRERETQYF. As DNA, the CDR3 is TGTGCCAGCAGCTGGCATAGAGAGCGAGAGACCCAGTACTTC.

The chain recombines TRBV29-1 with TRBJ2-4; D is perhaps TRBD1 (5 bases). CDR1 is SQVTM, CDR2 ANQGSEA, per germline. The CDR3 is 15 amino acids. The ends were cut back, 6 bases at V and 1 base at J, with 16 bases in the middle. The CDR3 nucleotides are TGCAGCGTCAGGGTAGATCAGAAGGCCAAAAACATTCAGTACTTC. Encoded protein: CSVRVDQKAKNIQYF.

The V gene is TRBV5-1, the J gene TRBJ2-3, with 12 bases that match TRBD2. Trimming took 3 bases from V and 6 from J; bases not matched to a gene: 8. Germline V CDR1 and CDR2: SGHRS, YFSETQ. The CDR3 is made up of 16 amino acids. The DNA of the CDR3 is TGCGCCAGCAGCTCTAGCGGGGGGGTTGTGTCGGATACGCAGTATTTT. Residues: CASSSSGGVVSDTQYF.

The rearrangement links TRBV28 to TRBJ2-1, with 8 bases identical to TRBD2. With V trimmed by 3 bases and J by 10 bases, 8 bases remained unmatched. Germline V lookup: CDR1 MDHEN, CDR2 SYDVKM. This CDR3 spans 14 amino acids. This CDR3 is CASSFHGGAGEQFF. The CDR3 nucleotides read TGTGCCAGCAGTTTCCACGGGGGGGCCGGCGAGCAGTTCTTC.

The chain has TRBV2 and TRBJ2-5; 7 nucleotides line up with TRBD2. CDR1 and CDR2 (germline): SNHLY, FYNNEI. The CDR3 loop spans 11 amino acids. Trimming took 11 bases from V and 7 from J; bases not matched to a gene: 7. CDR3 loop: CAGGVLGTQYF. The CDR3 DNA is TGTGCCGGGGGGGTCCTCGGGACCCAGTACTTC.

This clone was recorded only once. This chain joins TRBV5-3 and TRBJ1-5, with D unclear. TRBV5-3 qualifies as an ORF whose function is uncertain. Trimming took off 2 bases at V and 0 bases at J, with 18 bases between the two ends. The CDR3 loop spans 18 amino acids. The CDR3 region is CARSLVTRCSYSNQPQHF. For the CDR3, the DNA is TGTGCCAGAAGCTTAGTAACCAGGTGCAGCTATAGCAATCAGCCCCAGCATTTT.

The chain combines TRBV5-1 with TRBJ2-3, with 7 bases aligning to TRBD2. The CDR3 extends over 15 amino acids. V lost 1 base and J lost 2; bases outside the gene matches: 4. Germline V gene lookup returns CDR1 SGHRS and CDR2 YFSETQ. The CDR3 protein is CASSLLGGATDTQYF. CDR3 sequence (DNA): TGCGCCAGCAGCTTGTTGGGAGGGGCCACAGATACGCAGTATTTT. Supplemented by reference TRBV5-1 and TRBJ2-3, the full variable domain reads KAGVTQTPRYLIKTRGQQVTLSCSPISGHRSVSWYQQTPGQGLQFLFEYFSETQRNKGNFPGRFSGRQFSNSRSEMNVSTLELGDSALYLCASSLLGGATDTQYFGPGTRLTVL.

In this sample, this clone turned up a few times. The chain couples TRBV29-1 to TRBJ2-3, with a tentative D call TRBD1 (6 bases). Trimming removed 6 bases from V and 0 bases from J, with 19 bases in between. Per germline, CDR1 SQVTM and CDR2 ANQGSEA. The CDR3 runs to 16 residues. This chain's CDR3 is CSVERTAQSSTDTQYF. CDR3 DNA sequence: TGCAGCGTAGAACGGACAGCACAGTCTAGCACAGATACGCAGTATTTT.

This clone was counted a single time. The genes are TRBV9 and TRBJ2-1; 10 bases line up with TRBD2. Germline V gene sequence: CDR1 SGDLS, CDR2 YYNGEE. J was trimmed by 6 bases and V by 0 bases; bases with no gene match: 12. The CDR3 totals 18 residues. This CDR3 reads CASSVDVWASGSINEQFF. The CDR3 bases are TGTGCCAGCAGCGTAGATGTGTGGGCTAGCGGGAGTATCAATGAGCAGTTCTTC.

This clone was found a few times. The rearrangement uses TRBV15 and TRBJ2-1; tentative D call: TRBD2 (5 bases). V was trimmed by 1 base and J by 1 base, leaving 5 bases between them. Germline CDR1 LNHNV, CDR2 YYDKDF (reference sequence). The CDR3 length is 14 residues. CDR3 sequence (DNA): TGTGCCACCAGCAGAGGAGGGTCCTACAATGAGCAGTTCTTC. As protein: CATSRGGSYNEQFF.

The rearrangement uses TRBV5-1 and TRBJ2-3; 7 nucleotides match TRBD2. This CDR3 spans 16 amino acids. Trimming removed 3 bases from V and 2 bases from J; junction bases left unmatched: 9. CDR1 is SGHRS and CDR2 is YFSETQ in the germline V gene. The CDR3 DNA sequence: TGCGCCAGCAGCTGGGGAGGGGCGGTTAACACAGATACGCAGTATTTT. Translation gives CASSWGGAVNTDTQYF. The full variable domain, its missing parts supplied by reference TRBV5-1 and TRBJ2-3, is KAGVTQTPRYLIKTRGQQVTLSCSPISGHRSVSWYQQTPGQGLQFLFEYFSETQRNKGNFPGRFSGRQFSNSRSEMNVSTLELGDSALYLCASSWGGAVNTDTQYFGPGTRLTVL.

The genes are TRBV25-1 and TRBJ2-1; TRBD2 is a possible D gene (5 bases). Trimming stripped 6 bases from V and 6 bases from J, with 12 bases between. The germline gives CDR1 MGHDK, CDR2 SYGVNS. The CDR3 runs 13 residues. The CDR3 protein is CASRRSGSNEQFF. CDR3 DNA sequence: TGTGCCAGCAGAAGGAGCGGCTCCAATGAGCAGTTCTTC.

The chain uses TRBV18 and TRBJ1-2; 7 nucleotides agree with TRBD1. Germline CDR1 reads KGHSH; CDR2 reads LQKENI. CDR3 length equals 15 residues. Germline trimming cut 3 bases from V and 4 bases from J; bases unmatched to any gene: 8. CDR3 in amino acids: CASSPGSTGIYGYTF. The DNA of the CDR3 is TGTGCCAGCTCACCGGGGTCGACAGGGATCTATGGCTACACCTTC.